Below, 28 T cell receptor beta chains from the same sample are listed, as sequenced in a study of blood T cell repertoires in COVID-19. The repertoire was sequenced with immunoSEQ multiplex PCR; TCRdb's copy has only in-frame clones and lacks some. This sample has about 240,000 clones, with about four fifths found just once. Material: peripheral blood. These receptors all come from a woman between 18 and 29 years old with acute or convalescent COVID-19.

This rearrangement joins TRBV6-4 to TRBJ1-1, with 10 positions matching TRBD1. This CDR3 is built from 15 residues. V gave up 5 bases and J gave up 4 bases; unmatched junction bases: 7. The germline gives CDR1 MRHNA, CDR2 SNTAGT. The CDR3 DNA is TGTGCCAGCAGTCCGACCGGGACAGGGGTCACTGAAGCTTTCTTT. As protein: CASSPTGTGVTEAFF.

The chain employs TRBV2 and TRBJ2-3, with unresolved D. V was trimmed by 6 bases and J by 2 bases, leaving 12 bases between them. Germline V lookup: CDR1 SNHLY, CDR2 FYNNEI. There are 14 residues in the CDR3. This CDR3 reads CASRTRLSTDTQYF. The CDR3 DNA is TGTGCCAGCAGGACCCGACTGTCCACAGATACGCAGTATTTT.

J is TRBJ2-1 and V is TRBV7-2, with a possible D match to TRBD2 (6 bases). The CDR3 sequence is 16 residues long. Germline-derived CDR1 and CDR2 are SGHTA and FQGNSA. V shed 5 bases and J shed 0 bases, with 14 bases lying between them. The CDR3 nucleotides read TGTGCCAGCAGCCCGTCGGGACTCAACTCCTACAATGAGCAGTTCTTC. Amino acid sequence: CASSPSGLNSYNEQFF.

This clone was recorded a few times. This chain uses TRBV27 with TRBJ2-7, with 7 bases lining up with TRBD1. With 5 bases clipped from V and 2 bases from J, the junction kept 12 bases outside the gene matches. Per the germline V gene, CDR1 is MNHEY and CDR2 is SMNVEV (reference sequence). CDR3 size: 16 residues. This CDR3 reads CASSPALTGAPYEQYF. CDR3 nucleotides: TGTGCCAGCAGTCCAGCCCTTACAGGGGCCCCCTACGAGCAGTACTTC.

The gene calls are TRBV4-1 and TRBJ2-2; 8 bases agree with TRBD1. This CDR3 is built from 15 residues. Germline trimming cut 3 bases from V and 3 bases from J; bases unmatched to any gene: 3. Per germline, CDR1 MGHRA and CDR2 YSYEKL. CDR3 sequence: CASSHTTGDTGELFF. Here the CDR3 DNA reads TGCGCCAGCAGCCATACGACAGGGGACACCGGGGAGCTGTTTTTT.

V gene TRBV9 combines with J gene TRBJ2-2; tentatively, D is TRBD1 (6 bases). Germline V CDR1 and CDR2: SGDLS, YYNGEE. The CDR3 has 15 amino acids. Between the trimmed V and J ends, which lost 4 bases and 6 bases, there was a span of 16 bases. The CDR3 loop reads CASSLMSPGAGELFF. CDR3 nucleotides: TGTGCCAGCAGCTTGATGTCTCCAGGGGCCGGGGAGCTGTTTTTT.

The V gene is TRBV6-5, the J gene TRBJ2-1; 9 bases map to TRBD1. The V segment lost 8 bases and the J segment 6 bases; nucleotides outside the gene matches: 11. The CDR3 has 15 residues. The germline CDR1 and CDR2 sequences are MNHEY and SVGAGI. DNA of the CDR3: TGTGCCAGCGGAGTGGGGGACAGGGTCGGCAATGAGCAGTTCTTC. Translated, it gives CASGVGDRVGNEQFF.

J is TRBJ2-7 and V is TRBV6-2 or TRBV6-3, with D unclear. Per germline, CDR1 MNHEY and CDR2 SVGEGT. V was clipped by 0 bases and J by 5 bases, with 11 bases between them. This CDR3 has 14 amino acids. Here the CDR3 DNA reads TGTGCCAGCAGTTACTCACCCACCGCGGACGAGCAGTACTTC. Amino acid sequence: CASSYSPTADEQYF.

V usage is TRBV7-3 and J usage is TRBJ2-6, with 12 bases that match TRBD1. The CDR3 sequence is 17 residues long. CDR1 and CDR2 from the germline V gene are SGHTA and FQGTGA. The trim removed 2 bases at V and 2 bases at J, leaving 1 base unmatched. This chain's CDR3 is CASSLGTGGAGANVLTF. DNA of the CDR3: TGTGCCAGCAGCTTAGGGACAGGGGGCGCTGGGGCCAACGTCCTGACTTTC.

The chain combines TRBV7-3 with TRBJ1-1; D is possibly TRBD1 (6 bases). The CDR3 contains 16 residues. Trimming left V 5 bases short and J 5 bases short, with 21 bases between. Germline assignment: CDR1 SGHTA and CDR2 FQGTGA. CDR3 protein: CASSLAGALAKTEAFF. The CDR3 DNA reads TGTGCCAGCAGCCTCGCGGGGGCCTTAGCGAAAACTGAAGCTTTCTTT. Full variable domain (outside the CDR3, taken from reference TRBV7-3 and TRBJ1-1): GAGVSQTPSNKVTEKGKYVELRCDPISGHTALYWYRQSLGQGPEFLIYFQGTGAADDSGLPNDRFFAVRPEGSVSTLKIQRTERGDSAVYLCASSLAGALAKTEAFFGQGTRLTVV.

The chain joins TRBV7-9 to TRBJ2-6; tentative D call: TRBD1 (5 bases). V dropped 3 bases and J dropped 0 bases, with 9 bases sitting between them. Germline V CDR1 and CDR2: SEHNR, FQNEAQ (reference sequence). The CDR3 extends over 16 amino acids. The CDR3 bases are TGTGCCAGCAGCTTGAGACAGAGCTCTGGGGCCAACGTCCTGACTTTC. As protein: CASSLRQSSGANVLTF.

The V gene is TRBV28, the J gene TRBJ1-3; possibly TRBD1 for D (6 bases). V was cut by 5 bases and J by 6 bases, with 26 bases left in between. Germline-derived CDR1 and CDR2 are MDHEN and SYDVKM. The CDR3 has 18 residues. The CDR3 here is CASSPINPAQGGENTIYF. The CDR3 DNA reads as TGTGCCAGCAGTCCTATAAACCCAGCACAGGGTGGTGAAAACACCATATATTTT.

The rearrangement joins TRBV6-1 to TRBJ2-1, with 10 bases lining up with TRBD2. The germline V gene encodes CDR1 MNHNS and CDR2 SASEGT. With V trimmed by 2 bases and J by 7 bases, 11 bases remained unmatched. This CDR3 is built from 17 residues. The CDR3 DNA reads TGTGCCAGCAGTGAACCCTCACTAGCGGGAAGGGAAAATGAGCAGTTCTTC. Translated: CASSEPSLAGRENEQFF.

V gene TRBV27 combines with J gene TRBJ1-5, with 9 bases matching TRBD1. There are 15 residues in the CDR3. Per the germline V gene, CDR1 is MNHEY and CDR2 is SMNVEV (reference sequence). J lost 4 bases, V lost 5 bases, and 6 bases had no gene match. The CDR3 sequence is CASSPLDRGNQPQHF. In nucleotides, the CDR3 is TGTGCCAGCAGTCCCCTCGACAGGGGGAATCAGCCCCAGCATTTT.

CDR3 amino acids: CASSLPTLQGRNYGYTF. The CDR3 bases are TGTGCCAGCAGCTTACCGACATTACAGGGGAGGAACTATGGCTACACCTTC. The chain combines TRBV13 with TRBJ1-2, with 7 bases matching TRBD1. In germline, CDR1 is PRHDT, CDR2 FYEKMQ (reference sequence). CDR3 size: 17 residues. J lost 2 bases, V lost 2 bases, and 11 bases had no gene match. Full variable domain (rest looked up from reference TRBV13 and TRBJ1-2): AAGVIQSPRHLIKEKRETATLKCYPIPRHDTVYWYQQGPGQDPQFLISFYEKMQSDKGSIPDRFSAQQFSDYHSELNMSSLELGDSALYFCASSLPTLQGRNYGYTFGSGTRLTVV.

The CDR3 coding sequence is TGTGCCAGTAGGGTACAGGCAAGCTCTGGAAACACCATATATTTT. Its protein product is CASRVQASSGNTIYF. This rearrangement joins TRBV19 to TRBJ1-3; tentative D call: TRBD1 (5 bases). Germline V lookup: CDR1 LNHDA, CDR2 SQIVND (reference sequence). V lost 6 bases and J lost 0, with 12 bases in between. The length of the CDR3 is 15 residues.

The chain has TRBV3-1 (or the pseudogene TRBV3-2) and TRBJ1-5; D perhaps matches TRBD1 (5 bases). Germline assignment: CDR1 LGHDT and CDR2 YNNKEL (reference sequence). Deletions cut 7 bases from V and 0 bases from J, with 22 bases between. This CDR3 region has 18 residues. CDR3 in DNA: TGTGCCAGCAACTTTCGGCAGGGTGGGGATGGTAGCAATCAGCCCCAGCATTTT. Translated, it gives CASNFRQGGDGSNQPQHF.

Concerning this clone itself: This CDR3 is also generated by other DNA sequences in the sample. The rearrangement links TRBV27 to TRBJ2-3, with D perhaps matching TRBD1 (5 bases). Germline CDR1 is MNHEY and CDR2 is SMNVEV (reference sequence). The CDR3 runs to 13 residues. V was cut by 2 bases and J by 4 bases, with 7 bases left in between. The CDR3 here is CASSLLGADTQYF. The CDR3 nucleotides are TGTGCCAGCAGTTTACTAGGGGCAGATACGCAGTATTTT.

Note on this clone: The sample carries other DNA sequences with the same CDR3. This rearrangement joins TRBV7-2 to TRBJ1-5, with 9 bases lining up with TRBD1. Germline V gene data show CDR1 as SGHTA and CDR2 as FQGNSA. The trim removed 4 bases at V and 2 bases at J, leaving 3 bases unmatched. The CDR3 is 15 residues long. CDR3 in amino acids: CASSSGQGRNQPQHF. CDR3 nucleotide sequence: TGTGCCAGCAGCTCGGGACAGGGACGCAATCAGCCCCAGCATTTT. Drawing the rest from reference TRBV7-2 and TRBJ1-5, the complete variable domain is GAGVSQSPSNKVTEKGKDVELRCDPISGHTALYWYRQSLGQGLEFLIYFQGNSAPDKSGLPSDRFSAERTGGSVSTLTIQRTQQEDSAVYLCASSSGQGRNQPQHFGDGTRLSIL.

The chain links TRBV29-1 to TRBJ1-4; D not certain. Germline V CDR1 and CDR2: SQVTM, ANQGSEA. The CDR3 contains 13 residues. The V and J ends lost 5 bases and 3 bases respectively, with 10 bases between them. The CDR3: CSVLLFPNEKLFF. CDR3 coding DNA: TGCAGCGTTCTGTTGTTCCCTAATGAAAAACTGTTTTTT.

The genes are TRBV7-2 and TRBJ2-7; 9 positions match TRBD2. This CDR3 has 15 residues. The germline CDR1 and CDR2 sequences are SGHTA and FQGNSA. Trimming removed 1 base from V and 4 bases from J; junction bases left unmatched: 5. Written as DNA, the CDR3 is TGTGCCAGCAGCTTAGTGGTGCGGGAGGGTTACGAGCAGTACTTC. Its translation: CASSLVVREGYEQYF.

The chain joins TRBV5-1 to TRBJ1-1, with TRBD1 matching 9 bases. This CDR3 is built from 13 residues. V lost 0 bases to trimming and J lost 10 bases; unmatched junction nucleotides: 4. Germline V gene sequence: CDR1 SGHRS, CDR2 YFSETQ. The DNA for the CDR3 is TGCGCCAGCAGCTTGGGAGGACAGGGGCGAGCTTTCTTT. Translated: CASSLGGQGRAFF.

This chain uses TRBV6-5 with TRBJ2-7; D is perhaps TRBD1 (6 bases). V was trimmed by 0 bases and J by 2 bases, leaving 14 bases between them. Germline V CDR1 and CDR2: MNHEY, SVGAGI. This CDR3 comprises 16 residues. The CDR3 region is CASSYSKRDMTYEQYF. The CDR3 DNA follows: TGTGCCAGCAGTTACTCGAAACGGGACATGACCTACGAGCAGTACTTC.

As for this clone: Additional DNA sequences in this sample encode the identical CDR3. The V gene is TRBV6-5, the J gene TRBJ1-1; 8 positions agree with TRBD1. The germline CDR1 and CDR2 sequences are MNHEY and SVGAGI. This CDR3 is 14 amino acids long. The trim removed 3 bases at V and 4 bases at J, leaving 4 bases unmatched. Here the CDR3 DNA reads TGTGCCAGCAGTTATGGACAGGGTGGCACTGAAGCTTTCTTT. It yields the protein CASSYGQGGTEAFF.

The CDR3 is CASSVTGVPQQETQYF. As DNA, the CDR3 is TGTGCCAGCAGCGTTACAGGGGTCCCCCAGCAAGAGACCCAGTACTTC. The chain employs TRBV9 and TRBJ2-5; 7 positions agree with TRBD1. V trimming: 2 bases; J trimming: 2 bases; junction bases outside the gene matches: 9. The CDR3 length is 16 residues. CDR1 SGDLS and CDR2 YYNGEE come from the germline V gene.

V and J are TRBV6-4 and TRBJ2-2; possible D gene TRBD1, 6 bases. The CDR3 is 14 amino acids. Trimming shortened V by 0 bases and J by 6 bases, and 8 bases separated the two germline ends. Germline lookup yields CDR1 MRHNA and CDR2 SNTAGT. The CDR3 is CASSDSSGAGELFF. The CDR3 bases are TGTGCCAGCAGTGACTCGTCAGGGGCCGGGGAGCTGTTTTTT.

CDR3 residues: CATRKGRYRGEDNSPLHF. Written as DNA, the CDR3 is TGTGCCACCAGGAAGGGCCGCTACAGGGGAGAGGATAATTCACCCCTCCACTTT. This chain connects TRBV24-1 to TRBJ1-6; 7 bases fit TRBD1. Unmatched junction bases numbered 16, after V lost 7 bases and J lost 5 bases. Germline assignment: CDR1 KGHDR and CDR2 SFDVKD. CDR3 length: 18 amino acids.

The DNA of the CDR3 is TGCGCCAGCAGCCAAGAAATAGGGGGCTTACCAAACACTGAAGCTTTCTTT. It codes for CASSQEIGGLPNTEAFF. This sequence joins TRBV4-3 and TRBJ1-1; 7 bases align to TRBD1. Looked up from germline, CDR1 is LGHNA and CDR2 is YSLEER. Unmatched junction bases numbered 9, after V lost 0 bases and J lost 2 bases. The CDR3 runs to 17 residues.